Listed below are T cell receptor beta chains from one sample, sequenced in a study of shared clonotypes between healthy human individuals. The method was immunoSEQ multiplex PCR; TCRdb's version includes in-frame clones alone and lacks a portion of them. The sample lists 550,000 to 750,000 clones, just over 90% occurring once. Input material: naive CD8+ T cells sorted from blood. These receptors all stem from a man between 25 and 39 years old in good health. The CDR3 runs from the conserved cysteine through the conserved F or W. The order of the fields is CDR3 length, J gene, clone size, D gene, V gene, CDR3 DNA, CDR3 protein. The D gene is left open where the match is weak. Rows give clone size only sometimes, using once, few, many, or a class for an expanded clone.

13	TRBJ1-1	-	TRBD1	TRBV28	TGTGCCAGCAGTTTAACGGGACAGATTGAAGCTTTCTTT	CASSLTGQIEAFF
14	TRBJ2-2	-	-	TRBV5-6	TGTGCCAGCAGCTTCAGAAGGGACACCGGGGAGCTGTTTTTT	CASSFRRDTGELFF
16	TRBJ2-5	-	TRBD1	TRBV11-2	TGTGCCAGCAGCTTACCGGACAGGGGGCAAGGAGAGACCCAGTACTTC	CASSLPDRGQGETQYF
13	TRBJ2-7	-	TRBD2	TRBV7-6	TGTGCCAGCAGCTTTGGGGGGGAGGGCGAGCAGTACTTC	CASSFGGEGEQYF
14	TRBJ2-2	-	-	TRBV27	TGTGCCAGCAGTTGGGGGGCGGGTACCGGGGAGCTGTTTTTT	CASSWGAGTGELFF
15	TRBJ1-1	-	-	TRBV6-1	TGTGCCAGCAGTGAATACGCAGGTATGGCTCTTGAAGCTTTCTTT	CASSEYAGMALEAFF
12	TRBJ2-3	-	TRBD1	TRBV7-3	TGTGCCAGCAGCTTCACAGGGGATTCGCAGTATTTT	CASSFTGDSQYF
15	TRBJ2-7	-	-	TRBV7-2	TGTGCCAGCAGCTTTCTTTCTGGGAGGACCTACGAGCAGTACTTC	CASSFLSGRTYEQYF
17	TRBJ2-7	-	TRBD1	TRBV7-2	TGTGCCAGCAGCCCGGGGACAGGAGGGCCCGAGTCCTACGAGCAGTACTTC	CASSPGTGGPESYEQYF
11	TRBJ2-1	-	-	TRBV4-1	TGCGCCAGCGCAAGCGGCAATGAGCAGTTCTTC	CASASGNEQFF
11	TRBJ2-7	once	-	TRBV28	TGTGCCAGCAGTCCCCGGGACGAGCAGTACTTC	CASSPRDEQYF
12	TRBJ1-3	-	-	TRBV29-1	TGCAGCGTTGTAGGGTCTGGAAACACCATATATTTT	CSVVGSGNTIYF
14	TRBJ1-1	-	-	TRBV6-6	TGTGCCAGCAGCCCCGACAAGAGAAACACTGAAGCTTTCTTT	CASSPDKRNTEAFF
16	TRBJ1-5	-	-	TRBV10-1	TGCGCCAGCGAGCAGGGTTCCGACAGGAGCAATCAGCCCCAGCATTTT	CASEQGSDRSNQPQHF
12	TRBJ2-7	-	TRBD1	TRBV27	TGTGCCAGCAGTCCGACAGGGTACGAGCAGTACTTC	CASSPTGYEQYF
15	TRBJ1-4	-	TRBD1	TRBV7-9	TGTGCCAGCAGCTTTTACCGGGACAGGGATGAAAAACTGTTTTTT	CASSFYRDRDEKLFF
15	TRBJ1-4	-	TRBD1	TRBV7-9	TGTGCCAGCAGCTTAGTATATCCGGGCAGGGGGAGGCTGTTTTTT	CASSLVYPGRGRLFF
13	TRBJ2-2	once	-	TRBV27	TGTGCCAGCAGTTCGGGGAACACCGGGGAGCTGTTTTTT	CASSSGNTGELFF
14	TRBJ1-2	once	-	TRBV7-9	TGTGCCAGCAGCTTAATGGAAAGGGTCTATGGCTACACCTTC	CASSLMERVYGYTF
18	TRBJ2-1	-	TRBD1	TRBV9	TGTGCCAGCAGCTCCCCAACTGGGGGGACAGGGTTCTACAATGAGCAGTTCTTC	CASSSPTGGTGFYNEQFF
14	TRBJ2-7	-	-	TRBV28	TGTGCCAGCAGTCCCCATAATGGTCACTACGAGCAGTACTTC	CASSPHNGHYEQYF
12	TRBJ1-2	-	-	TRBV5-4	TGTGCCAGCAGCTTGGAGGGCTATGGCTACACCTTC	CASSLEGYGYTF
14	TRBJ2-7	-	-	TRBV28	TGTGCCAGCAGTCCAAGGACATACCACTACGAGCAGTACTTC	CASSPRTYHYEQYF
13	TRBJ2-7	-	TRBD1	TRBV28	TGTGCCAGCATTGGGACAGGGGTCTACGAGCAGTACTTC	CASIGTGVYEQYF
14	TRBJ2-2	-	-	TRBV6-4	TGTGCCAGCAGTGTTGGGGAAGTCACCGGGGAGCTGTTTTTT	CASSVGEVTGELFF
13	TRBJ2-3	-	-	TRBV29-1	TGCAGCGGGAGGGACAGTCGCACAGATACGCAGTATTTT	CSGRDSRTDTQYF
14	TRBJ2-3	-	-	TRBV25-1	TGTGCCAGCAGTGAATATTACAAAACAGATACGCAGTATTTT	CASSEYYKTDTQYF
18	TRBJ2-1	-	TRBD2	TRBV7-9	TGTGCCAGCAGCTCAAGCCTAAGCCTGGGACTAGCGGACAATGAGCAGTTCTTC	CASSSSLSLGLADNEQFF
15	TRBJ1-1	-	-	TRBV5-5	TGTGCCAGCAGCTTGAAAGTCGACATGAACACTGAAGCTTTCTTT	CASSLKVDMNTEAFF
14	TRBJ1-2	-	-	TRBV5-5	TGTGCCAGCATCCCTACGGACAGACTCTATGGCTACACCTTC	CASIPTDRLYGYTF
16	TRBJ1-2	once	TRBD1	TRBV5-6	TGTGCCAGCAGCTCTGGCCGTCGACAGGGGGCAGGTGGCTACACCTTC	CASSSGRRQGAGGYTF
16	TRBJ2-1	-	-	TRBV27	TGTGCCAGCAGTTTTATAAGGGGGGGCTCCTACAATGAGCAGTTCTTC	CASSFIRGGSYNEQFF
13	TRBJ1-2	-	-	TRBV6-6	TGTGCCAGCAGTCGTCCTATCAACTATGGCTACACCTTC	CASSRPINYGYTF
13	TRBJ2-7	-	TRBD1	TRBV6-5	TGTGCCAGCAGTCCGGGACAGGCTTCGGAGCAGTACTTC	CASSPGQASEQYF
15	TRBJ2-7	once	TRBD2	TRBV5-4	TGTGCCAGCCAGGGTAATGCGTGGGAGGGGTACGAGCAGTACTTC	CASQGNAWEGYEQYF
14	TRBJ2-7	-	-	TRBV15	TGTGCCACCAGCAGACCCTCGAGAGGGTTCGAGCAGTACTTC	CATSRPSRGFEQYF
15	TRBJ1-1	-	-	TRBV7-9	TGTGCCAGCAGTATCACCAGGGAGCCCCACACTGAAGCTTTCTTT	CASSITREPHTEAFF